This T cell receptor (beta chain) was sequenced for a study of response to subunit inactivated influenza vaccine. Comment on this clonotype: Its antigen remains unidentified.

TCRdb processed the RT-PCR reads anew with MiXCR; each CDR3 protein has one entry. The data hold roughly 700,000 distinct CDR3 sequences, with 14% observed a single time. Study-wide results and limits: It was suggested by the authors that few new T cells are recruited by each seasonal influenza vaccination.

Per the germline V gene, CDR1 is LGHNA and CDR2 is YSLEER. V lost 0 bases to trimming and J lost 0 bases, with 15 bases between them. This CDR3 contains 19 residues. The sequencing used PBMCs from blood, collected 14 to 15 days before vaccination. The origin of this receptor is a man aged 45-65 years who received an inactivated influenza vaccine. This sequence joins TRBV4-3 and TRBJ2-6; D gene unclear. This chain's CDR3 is CASSQEPPPSSSGANVLTF. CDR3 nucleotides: TGCGCCAGCAGCCAAGAACCCCCCCCCAGTAGCTCTGGGGCCAACGTCCTGACTTTC.